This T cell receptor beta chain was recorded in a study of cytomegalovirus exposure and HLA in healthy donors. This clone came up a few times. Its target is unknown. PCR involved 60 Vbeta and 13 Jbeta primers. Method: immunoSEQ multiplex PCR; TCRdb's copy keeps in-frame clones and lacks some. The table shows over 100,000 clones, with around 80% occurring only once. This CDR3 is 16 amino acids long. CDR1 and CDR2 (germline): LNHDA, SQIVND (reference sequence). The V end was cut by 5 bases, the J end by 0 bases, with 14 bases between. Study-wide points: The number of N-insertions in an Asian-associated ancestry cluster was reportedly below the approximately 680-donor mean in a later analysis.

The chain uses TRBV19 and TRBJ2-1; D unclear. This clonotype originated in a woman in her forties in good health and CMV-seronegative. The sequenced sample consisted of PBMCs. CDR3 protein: CASSLGTGTSYNEQFF. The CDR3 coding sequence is TGTGCCAGTAGTCTCGGAACGGGTACCTCCTACAATGAGCAGTTCTTC.